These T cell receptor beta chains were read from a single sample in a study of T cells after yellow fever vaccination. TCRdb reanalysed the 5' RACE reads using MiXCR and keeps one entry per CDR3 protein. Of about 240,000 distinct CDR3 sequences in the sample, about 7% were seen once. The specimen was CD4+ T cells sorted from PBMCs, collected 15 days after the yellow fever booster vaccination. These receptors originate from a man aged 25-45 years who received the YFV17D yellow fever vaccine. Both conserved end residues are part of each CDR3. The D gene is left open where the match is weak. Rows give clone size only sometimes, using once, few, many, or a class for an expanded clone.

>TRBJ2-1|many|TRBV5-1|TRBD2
TGCGCCAGCAGCTTGGGGACTAGCGAAAATGAGCAGTTCTTC
CASSLGTSENEQFF
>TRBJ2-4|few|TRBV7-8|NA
TGTGCCAGCAGCAACAACAGGGCGCCACTAGCCAAAAACATTCAGTACTTC
CASSNNRAPLAKNIQYF
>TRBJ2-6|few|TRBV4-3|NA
TGCGCCAGCAGCCAAGAGATTTCCCAAACTGGGGCCAACGTCCTGACTTTC
CASSQEISQTGANVLTF
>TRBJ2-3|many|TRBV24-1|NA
TGTGCCACCAGTGATTCCGGGAAGGGCAAAGATACGCAGTATTTT
CATSDSGKGKDTQYF
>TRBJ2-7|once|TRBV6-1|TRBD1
TGTGCCAGCAGTCCCGTAACCGGGACAGGGAAATACGAGCAGTACTTC
CASSPVTGTGKYEQYF
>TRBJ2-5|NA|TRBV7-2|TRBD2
TGTGCCAGCAGCTTAGTACTAGCGGGAGCGTCAAGAGAGACCCAGTACTTC
CASSLVLAGASRETQYF
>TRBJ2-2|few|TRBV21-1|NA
TGTGCCAGCAGCAAATGGATCCGGAGCAAAACCGGGGAGCTGTTTTTT
CASSKWIRSKTGELFF
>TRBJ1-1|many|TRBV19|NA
TGTGCCAGTAGTAGACAGAGTTATAACACTGAAGCTTTCTTT
CASSRQSYNTEAFF
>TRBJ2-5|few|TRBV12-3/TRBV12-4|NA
TGTGCCAGCAGTTTCGGCGGCGGCGTGGAGACCCAGTACTTC
CASSFGGGVETQYF
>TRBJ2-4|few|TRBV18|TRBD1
TGTGCCAGCTCACCACCGTTACAGGGGTCCAACATTCAGTACTTC
CASSPPLQGSNIQYF
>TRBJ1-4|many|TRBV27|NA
TGTGCCAGCAGTTTATCGATAGGAACTAATGAAAAACTGTTTTTT
CASSLSIGTNEKLFF
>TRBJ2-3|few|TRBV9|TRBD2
TGTGCCAGCAGCAGGAGCGGGGGAAGCACAGATACGCAGTATTTT
CASSRSGGSTDTQYF
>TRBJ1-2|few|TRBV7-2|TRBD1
TGTGCCAGCAGCAAGACAGGGATCGGCTACACCTTC
CASSKTGIGYTF
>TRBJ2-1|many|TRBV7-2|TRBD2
TGTGCCAGCAGCTTAGAGCGGGAGAGTGGTGAGCAGTTCTTC
CASSLERESGEQFF
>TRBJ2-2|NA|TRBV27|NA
TGTGCCACCAAATTAATGGGGGGGACAGGCCCTACCGGGGAGCTGTTTTTT
CATKLMGGTGPTGELFF
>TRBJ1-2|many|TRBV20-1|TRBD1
TGCAGTGCTCACAGGGGCCTGGTCTATGGCTACACCTTC
CSAHRGLVYGYTF
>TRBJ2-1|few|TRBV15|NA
TGTGCCACCAGCAGGGACCTTACTACTAGCTACAATGAGCAGTTCTTC
CATSRDLTTSYNEQFF
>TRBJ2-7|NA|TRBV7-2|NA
TGTGCCAGCAGCTCGCGCGGGTCCTACGAGCAGTACTTC
CASSSRGSYEQYF
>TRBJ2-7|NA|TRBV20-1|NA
TGCAGTGCGATCAAAGCGGTGGGGACCTACGAGCAGTACTTC
CSAIKAVGTYEQYF
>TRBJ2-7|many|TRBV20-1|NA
TGCAGTGCGGTCAGTAGCGGCTTCTACGAGCAGTACTTC
CSAVSSGFYEQYF
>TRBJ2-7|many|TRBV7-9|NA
TGTGCCAGCAGCTTAGGGGACGTCGGAGGCGAGCAGTACTTC
CASSLGDVGGEQYF
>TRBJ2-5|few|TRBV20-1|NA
TGCAGTGCCCGTCGGACGCCGCAAGAGACCCAGTACTTC
CSARRTPQETQYF
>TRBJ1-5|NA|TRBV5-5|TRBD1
TGTGCCAGCAGTCTTACAGGGGAGGGGATATATCAGCCCCAGCATTTT
CASSLTGEGIYQPQHF
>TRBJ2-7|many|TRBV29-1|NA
TGCAGCGTGGATACAGGGTTCGAGCAGTACTTC
CSVDTGFEQYF
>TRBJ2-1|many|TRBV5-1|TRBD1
TGCGCCAGCAGCGGGCCGGGACAGGGGGCTTACAATGAGCAGTTCTTC
CASSGPGQGAYNEQFF
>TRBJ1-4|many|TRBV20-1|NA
TGCAGTGCTATCAGCCAGGCTGGGGAAAAACTGTTTTTT
CSAISQAGEKLFF
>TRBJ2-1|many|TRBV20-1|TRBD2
TGCAGTGCTACGGGACTAGCGGGAATTGATGAGCAGTTCTTC
CSATGLAGIDEQFF
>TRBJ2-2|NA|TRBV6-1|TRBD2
TGTGCCAGTGTAGCGGGAGTTGGAGCCGGGGAGCTGTTTTTT
CASVAGVGAGELFF
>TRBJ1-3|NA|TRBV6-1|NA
TGTGCCAGCAGCTTCGACAGGCCCAGCTCTGGAAACACCATATATTTT
CASSFDRPSSGNTIYF
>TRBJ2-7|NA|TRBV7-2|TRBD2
TGTGCCAGCAGCTTAGGAGTAGCGGGAGGGTCCTACGAGCAGTACTTC
CASSLGVAGGSYEQYF
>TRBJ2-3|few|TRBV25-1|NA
TGTGCCAGCAGTGACCAGAGGGGCGGAATGTTCGGAGATACGCAGTATTTT
CASSDQRGGMFGDTQYF
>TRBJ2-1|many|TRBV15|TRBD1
TGTGCCACCAGCAGAGACCCCCCCTACAGGGGCAATGAGCAGTTCTTC
CATSRDPPYRGNEQFF
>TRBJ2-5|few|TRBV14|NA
TGTGCCAGCAGCCAAGTTAAGATTATCGGGCGGTGGCGGGAGACCCAGTACTTC
CASSQVKIIGRWRETQYF
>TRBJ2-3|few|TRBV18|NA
TGTGCCAGCTCCCCACAGGGAATGGGTACGCAGTATTTT
CASSPQGMGTQYF
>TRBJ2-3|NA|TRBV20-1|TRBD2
TGCAGTGCTAGAGATGACGGGAGGGGGGCAGATACGCAGTATTTT
CSARDDGRGADTQYF
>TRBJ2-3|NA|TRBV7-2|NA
TGTGCCAGCAGCCCCTCGGGGGACTCAACGCAGTATTTT
CASSPSGDSTQYF
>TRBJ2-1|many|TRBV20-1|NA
TGCAGTGCTAGCTACGGGGTTGACAATGAGCAGTTCTTC
CSASYGVDNEQFF
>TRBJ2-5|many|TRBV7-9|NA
TGTGCCAGCAGCTTAGGAAGCGGCGGCATGGAGACCCAGTACTTC
CASSLGSGGMETQYF
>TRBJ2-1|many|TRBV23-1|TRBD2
TGCGCCAGCAGTCAAGCCCTAGCGGGAGTCTACAATGAGCAGTTCTTC
CASSQALAGVYNEQFF
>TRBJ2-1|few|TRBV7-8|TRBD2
TGTGCCAGCAGCCTCCTTAGCGGGAGGCCCGAGCAGTTCTTC
CASSLLSGRPEQFF
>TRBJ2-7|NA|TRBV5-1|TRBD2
TGCGCCAGCAGCAAGGGACTAGGACCCTACGAGCAGTACTTC
CASSKGLGPYEQYF
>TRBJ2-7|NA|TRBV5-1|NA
TGCGCCAGCAGCCAAGTGTCTCTCTACGAGCAGTACTTC
CASSQVSLYEQYF
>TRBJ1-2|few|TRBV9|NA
TGTGCCAGCAGCCCTCAGGAGATATATGGCTACACCTTC
CASSPQEIYGYTF
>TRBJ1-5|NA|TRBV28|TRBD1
TGTGCCAGCAGTTCCCAGGGGGGAGGCAATCAGCCCCAGCATTTT
CASSSQGGGNQPQHF
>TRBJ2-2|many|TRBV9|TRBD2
TGTGCCAGCAGCGCGGGACTAGCGGCAAACACCGGGGAGCTGTTTTTT
CASSAGLAANTGELFF
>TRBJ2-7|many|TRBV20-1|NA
TGCAGTGCTAGACCCGGGAGTGGCTCCTACGAGCAGTACTTC
CSARPGSGSYEQYF
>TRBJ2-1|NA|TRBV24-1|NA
TGTGCCACCAGTGATCCACTAAGGGGCCAAGAGCAGTTCTTC
CATSDPLRGQEQFF
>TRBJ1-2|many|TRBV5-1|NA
TGCGCCAGCAGCTTGGGGCAGCGGGGCTACACCTTC
CASSLGQRGYTF
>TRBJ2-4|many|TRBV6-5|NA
TGTGCCAGCAGTTACGGGAACATTCAGTACTTC
CASSYGNIQYF
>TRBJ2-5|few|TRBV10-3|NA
TGTGCCATCAGTGAAGGGCAAAACCAAGAGACCCAGTACTTC
CAISEGQNQETQYF